Listed below are T cell receptor beta chains from one sample, sequenced in a study of T cell repertoires in cytomegalovirus infection. TCRdb analysed the reads with MiXCR anew, one entry per CDR3 protein. Among tens of thousands of distinct CDR3 sequences, 3% to 4.5% were seen once, and the ten largest hold 20% to 25%. Sequenced input: PBMCs. The receptors stem from a human donor in good health (CMV status not recorded). Some clones in this sample may be carry-over from other donors' samples. Both conserved end residues are part of each CDR3. D genes are given only for firm matches. Clone size is shown for a subset of rows, as once, few, many or a class of expanded clone.

d_call: -; v_call: TRBV7-2; clone_size: many; j_call: TRBJ2-7; cdr3_aa: CASSPQEGPHYEQYF; cdr3_nt: TGTGCCAGCAGCCCCCAGGAGGGCCCCCACTACGAGCAGTACTTC
d_call: TRBD2; v_call: TRBV10-3; clone_size: -; j_call: TRBJ2-2; cdr3_aa: CAISGGTSVYTGELFF; cdr3_nt: TGTGCCATCAGTGGAGGGACTAGCGTCTACACCGGGGAGCTGTTTTTT
d_call: -; v_call: TRBV12-3/TRBV12-4; clone_size: many; j_call: TRBJ1-1; cdr3_aa: CASRGGVGPEAFF; cdr3_nt: TGTGCCAGCAGGGGGGGGGTGGGTCCTGAAGCTTTCTTT
d_call: -; v_call: TRBV7-6; clone_size: many; j_call: TRBJ2-7; cdr3_aa: CASSLAMGGAYEQYF; cdr3_nt: TGTGCCAGCAGCTTAGCGATGGGGGGAGCCTACGAGCAGTACTTC
d_call: -; v_call: TRBV7-6; clone_size: medium-sized; j_call: TRBJ1-6; cdr3_aa: CASSGFGNSPLHF; cdr3_nt: TGTGCCAGCAGCGGGTTCGGCAATTCACCCCTCCACTTT
d_call: -; v_call: TRBV7-2; clone_size: many; j_call: TRBJ2-5; cdr3_aa: CASSPWGLQETQYF; cdr3_nt: TGTGCCAGCAGCCCCTGGGGACTTCAAGAGACCCAGTACTTC
d_call: -; v_call: TRBV27; clone_size: many; j_call: TRBJ2-7; cdr3_aa: CASSFGRASRGSEQYF; cdr3_nt: TGTGCCAGCAGTTTTGGCCGGGCGTCTAGAGGATCCGAGCAGTACTTC
d_call: TRBD2; v_call: TRBV7-9; clone_size: many; j_call: TRBJ2-3; cdr3_aa: CASSRSGGNTDTQYF; cdr3_nt: TGTGCCAGCAGCAGGAGCGGGGGGAACACAGATACGCAGTATTTT
d_call: -; v_call: TRBV7-8; clone_size: few; j_call: TRBJ1-4; cdr3_aa: CASSLRRVGPNEKLFF; cdr3_nt: TGTGCCAGCAGCCTGAGGAGGGTTGGCCCTAATGAAAAACTGTTTTTT
d_call: -; v_call: TRBV19; clone_size: many; j_call: TRBJ1-2; cdr3_aa: CASSIVRRTALSGYTF; cdr3_nt: TGTGCCAGTAGTATAGTTCGCCGGACGGCCCTATCTGGCTACACCTTC
d_call: -; v_call: TRBV29-1; clone_size: -; j_call: TRBJ1-4; cdr3_aa: CSAYSTNEKLFF; cdr3_nt: TGCAGCGCTTACAGTACTAATGAAAAACTGTTTTTT
d_call: -; v_call: TRBV7-8; clone_size: many; j_call: TRBJ2-1; cdr3_aa: CASSPLDTNEQFF; cdr3_nt: TGTGCCAGCAGCCCCCTGGATACCAATGAGCAGTTCTTC
d_call: -; v_call: TRBV5-8; clone_size: many; j_call: TRBJ1-4; cdr3_aa: CASSLMGPFNEKLFF; cdr3_nt: TGTGCCAGCAGCTTGATGGGGCCGTTTAATGAAAAACTGTTTTTT
d_call: -; v_call: TRBV7-6; clone_size: few; j_call: TRBJ1-1; cdr3_aa: CASSFRVHTEAFF; cdr3_nt: TGTGCCAGCAGCTTTCGGGTCCACACTGAAGCTTTCTTT
d_call: -; v_call: TRBV19; clone_size: many; j_call: TRBJ2-7; cdr3_aa: CASSIDNGRASYEQYF; cdr3_nt: TGTGCCAGTAGTATAGATAATGGCCGGGCCTCCTACGAGCAGTACTTC
d_call: TRBD2; v_call: TRBV7-6; clone_size: many; j_call: TRBJ2-3; cdr3_aa: CASTPGLAGLTDTQYF; cdr3_nt: TGTGCCAGTACTCCGGGACTAGCGGGACTCACAGATACGCAGTATTTT
d_call: -; v_call: TRBV7-2; clone_size: many; j_call: TRBJ1-1; cdr3_aa: CASSLARVTEAFF; cdr3_nt: TGTGCCAGCAGCTTAGCGCGTGTCACTGAAGCTTTCTTT
d_call: -; v_call: TRBV7-2; clone_size: many; j_call: TRBJ2-2; cdr3_aa: CASRGKVRAGELFF; cdr3_nt: TGTGCCAGCCGGGGGAAGGTTCGGGCCGGGGAGCTGTTTTTT
d_call: TRBD2; v_call: TRBV12-3/TRBV12-4; clone_size: many; j_call: TRBJ2-7; cdr3_aa: CASSTGLAGREQYF; cdr3_nt: TGTGCCAGCAGTACCGGACTAGCGGGGCGGGAGCAGTACTTC
d_call: -; v_call: TRBV19; clone_size: many; j_call: TRBJ2-1; cdr3_aa: CASSLTSRHNEQFF; cdr3_nt: TGTGCCAGTAGTCTAACTAGCAGACACAATGAGCAGTTCTTC
d_call: -; v_call: TRBV6-2/TRBV6-3; clone_size: many; j_call: TRBJ2-7; cdr3_aa: CASSYSRDGEQYF; cdr3_nt: TGTGCCAGCAGCTACTCCCGGGACGGCGAGCAGTACTTC
d_call: -; v_call: TRBV6-1; clone_size: -; j_call: TRBJ2-7; cdr3_aa: CARTGSRQYF; cdr3_nt: TGTGCCAGAACCGGATCGCGGCAGTACTTC
d_call: -; v_call: TRBV7-2; clone_size: many; j_call: TRBJ2-1; cdr3_aa: CASSFEPRPYNEQFF; cdr3_nt: TGTGCCAGCAGCTTCGAGCCCCGCCCATACAATGAGCAGTTCTTC
d_call: -; v_call: TRBV7-9; clone_size: many; j_call: TRBJ1-2; cdr3_aa: CASSARRDGYTF; cdr3_nt: TGTGCCAGCAGCGCCCGCAGGGATGGCTACACCTTC
d_call: -; v_call: TRBV11-2; clone_size: many; j_call: TRBJ2-5; cdr3_aa: CASSLGLVEETQYF; cdr3_nt: TGTGCCAGCAGCTTAGGTTTAGTAGAAGAGACCCAGTACTTC
d_call: TRBD2; v_call: TRBV7-2; clone_size: few; j_call: TRBJ2-3; cdr3_aa: CASSLVAGPRGSGTPDTQYF; cdr3_nt: TGTGCCAGCAGCTTAGTAGCGGGGCCGCGTGGTAGCGGGACACCAGATACGCAGTATTTT
d_call: TRBD1; v_call: TRBV11-2; clone_size: many; j_call: TRBJ2-1; cdr3_aa: CASAQGAYNEQFF; cdr3_nt: TGTGCCAGCGCACAGGGGGCCTACAATGAGCAGTTCTTC
d_call: TRBD1; v_call: TRBV7-2; clone_size: many; j_call: TRBJ1-1; cdr3_aa: CASSKTDRVVGTEAFF; cdr3_nt: TGTGCCAGCAGTAAGACCGACAGGGTCGTAGGCACTGAAGCTTTCTTT
d_call: -; v_call: TRBV29-1; clone_size: many; j_call: TRBJ2-1; cdr3_aa: CSVSSGTLYNEQFF; cdr3_nt: TGCAGCGTATCTTCCGGGACACTCTACAATGAGCAGTTCTTC
d_call: -; v_call: TRBV11-2; clone_size: many; j_call: TRBJ2-7; cdr3_aa: CASSLGRIYEQYF; cdr3_nt: TGTGCCAGCAGCTTAGGCAGAATCTACGAGCAGTACTTC
d_call: -; v_call: TRBV7-8; clone_size: many; j_call: TRBJ1-6; cdr3_aa: CASSLEAGEGSPLHF; cdr3_nt: TGTGCCAGCAGCTTAGAGGCAGGGGAAGGTTCACCCCTCCACTTT
d_call: TRBD2; v_call: TRBV7-2; clone_size: many; j_call: TRBJ2-3; cdr3_aa: CASSLRTSGRDTQYF; cdr3_nt: TGTGCCAGCAGCTTAAGGACTAGCGGGAGAGATACGCAGTATTTT
d_call: TRBD2; v_call: TRBV7-9; clone_size: many; j_call: TRBJ2-3; cdr3_aa: CASSFKRRLAGKSDTQYF; cdr3_nt: TGTGCCAGCAGCTTTAAACGAAGACTAGCGGGAAAGTCAGATACGCAGTATTTT
d_call: TRBD2; v_call: TRBV11-2; clone_size: many; j_call: TRBJ2-1; cdr3_aa: CASSLGSGRINEQFF; cdr3_nt: TGTGCCAGCAGCCTGGGTAGCGGGAGAATTAATGAGCAGTTCTTC
d_call: TRBD2; v_call: TRBV7-2; clone_size: many; j_call: TRBJ2-7; cdr3_aa: CASSLIRGGRKISYEQYF; cdr3_nt: TGTGCCAGCAGCTTAATCCGGGGGGGGCGTAAAATATCCTACGAGCAGTACTTC
d_call: -; v_call: TRBV5-5; clone_size: many; j_call: TRBJ1-6; cdr3_aa: CASSLDAGRYNSPLHF; cdr3_nt: TGTGCCAGCAGCTTGGATGCGGGACGTTATAATTCACCCCTCCACTTT
d_call: -; v_call: TRBV7-2; clone_size: many; j_call: TRBJ2-7; cdr3_aa: CASSSALGSYEQYF; cdr3_nt: TGTGCCAGCAGCTCAGCTCTAGGATCCTACGAGCAGTACTTC
d_call: -; v_call: TRBV7-6; clone_size: many; j_call: TRBJ2-7; cdr3_aa: CASSLVAMNEQYF; cdr3_nt: TGTGCCAGCAGCTTAGTTGCGATGAACGAGCAGTACTTC
d_call: -; v_call: TRBV11-2; clone_size: many; j_call: TRBJ2-7; cdr3_aa: CASRQDSHEQYF; cdr3_nt: TGTGCCAGCAGACAGGACTCGCACGAGCAGTACTTC
d_call: TRBD1; v_call: TRBV7-2; clone_size: many; j_call: TRBJ2-2; cdr3_aa: CASSKRRGTGVNTGELFF; cdr3_nt: TGTGCCAGCAGCAAACGCCGTGGGACAGGGGTGAACACCGGGGAGCTGTTTTTT
d_call: -; v_call: TRBV19; clone_size: many; j_call: TRBJ2-2; cdr3_aa: CASSITHGTPRGELFF; cdr3_nt: TGTGCCAGTAGTATCACCCACGGGACTCCCCGTGGGGAGCTGTTTTTT
d_call: -; v_call: TRBV7-2; clone_size: many; j_call: TRBJ1-2; cdr3_aa: CASSLVSRESYGYTF; cdr3_nt: TGTGCCAGCAGCTTAGTTTCGCGGGAGAGCTATGGCTACACCTTC
d_call: -; v_call: TRBV7-8; clone_size: many; j_call: TRBJ2-7; cdr3_aa: CASSRSQNNEQYF; cdr3_nt: TGTGCCAGCAGCCGATCCCAAAATAACGAGCAGTACTTC
d_call: -; v_call: TRBV7-2; clone_size: medium-sized; j_call: TRBJ1-1; cdr3_aa: CASSLQENTEAFF; cdr3_nt: TGTGCCAGCAGCTTACAGGAAAACACTGAAGCTTTCTTT
d_call: TRBD2; v_call: TRBV24-1; clone_size: many; j_call: TRBJ2-1; cdr3_aa: CATSDPSSGSSYNEQFF; cdr3_nt: TGTGCCACCAGTGATCCTTCTAGCGGGAGCTCCTACAATGAGCAGTTCTTC
d_call: -; v_call: TRBV4-1; clone_size: many; j_call: TRBJ2-5; cdr3_aa: CASSQAPGLETQYF; cdr3_nt: TGCGCCAGCAGCCAAGCCCCCGGTTTGGAGACCCAGTACTTC
d_call: -; v_call: TRBV7-8; clone_size: few; j_call: TRBJ2-7; cdr3_aa: CASREGSDYEQYF; cdr3_nt: TGTGCCAGCAGGGAGGGATCGGACTACGAGCAGTACTTC
d_call: TRBD1; v_call: TRBV4-2; clone_size: few; j_call: TRBJ1-1; cdr3_aa: CASSSLDREGKNTEAFF; cdr3_nt: TGTGCCAGCAGCTCTCTCGACAGGGAAGGGAAGAACACTGAAGCTTTCTTT
d_call: TRBD2; v_call: TRBV29-1; clone_size: many; j_call: TRBJ2-5; cdr3_aa: CSVESHGLAGQETQYF; cdr3_nt: TGCAGCGTTGAATCCCACGGACTAGCGGGACAAGAGACCCAGTACTTC
d_call: TRBD2; v_call: TRBV5-6; clone_size: many; j_call: TRBJ2-3; cdr3_aa: CASSLGASGGDTQYF; cdr3_nt: TGTGCCAGCAGCTTGGGGGCTAGCGGGGGAGATACGCAGTATTTT
d_call: -; v_call: TRBV7-2; clone_size: many; j_call: TRBJ2-2; cdr3_aa: CASSSRGTSGAGELFF; cdr3_nt: TGTGCCAGCAGCTCCAGGGGTACTAGTGGTGCCGGGGAGCTGTTTTTT
d_call: -; v_call: TRBV19; clone_size: -; j_call: TRBJ1-2; cdr3_aa: CASRKSRGTGYTF; cdr3_nt: TGTGCCAGTAGAAAATCCCGCGGTACGGGCTACACCTTC
d_call: TRBD1; v_call: TRBV12-3/TRBV12-4; clone_size: many; j_call: TRBJ1-2; cdr3_aa: CASSWDSYGYTF; cdr3_nt: TGTGCCAGCAGCTGGGACAGCTATGGCTACACCTTC